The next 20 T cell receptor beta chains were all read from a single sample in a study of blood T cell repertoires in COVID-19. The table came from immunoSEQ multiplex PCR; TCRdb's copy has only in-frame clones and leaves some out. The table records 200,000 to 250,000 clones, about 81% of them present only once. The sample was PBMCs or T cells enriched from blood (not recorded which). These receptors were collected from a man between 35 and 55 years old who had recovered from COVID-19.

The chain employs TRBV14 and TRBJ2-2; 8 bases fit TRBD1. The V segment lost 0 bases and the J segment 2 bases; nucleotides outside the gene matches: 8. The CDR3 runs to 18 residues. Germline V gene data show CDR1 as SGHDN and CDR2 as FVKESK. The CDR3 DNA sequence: TGTGCCAGCAGCCAAGATCGTGGACAGGGAGGTAACACCGGGGAGCTGTTTTTT. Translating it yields CASSQDRGQGGNTGELFF.

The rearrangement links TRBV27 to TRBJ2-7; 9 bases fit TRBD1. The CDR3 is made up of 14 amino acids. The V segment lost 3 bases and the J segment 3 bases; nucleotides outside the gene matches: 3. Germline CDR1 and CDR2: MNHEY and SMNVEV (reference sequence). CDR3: CASSFWDRVYEQYF. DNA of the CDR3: TGTGCCAGCAGTTTTTGGGACAGGGTCTACGAGCAGTACTTC.

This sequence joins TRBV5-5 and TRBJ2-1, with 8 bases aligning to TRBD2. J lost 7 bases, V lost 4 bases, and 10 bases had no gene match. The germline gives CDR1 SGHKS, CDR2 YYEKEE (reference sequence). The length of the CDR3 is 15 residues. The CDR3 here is CASSPPGLASNEQFF. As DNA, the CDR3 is TGTGCCAGCAGCCCACCCGGACTAGCTAGTAATGAGCAGTTCTTC.

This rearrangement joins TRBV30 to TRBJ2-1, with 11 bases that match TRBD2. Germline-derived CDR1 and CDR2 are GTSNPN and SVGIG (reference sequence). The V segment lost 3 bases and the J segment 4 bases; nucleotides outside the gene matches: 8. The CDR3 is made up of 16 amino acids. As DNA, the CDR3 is TGTGCCTGGAGCAGATCCGGGACTAGCGGATACAATGAGCAGTTCTTC. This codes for CAWSRSGTSGYNEQFF.

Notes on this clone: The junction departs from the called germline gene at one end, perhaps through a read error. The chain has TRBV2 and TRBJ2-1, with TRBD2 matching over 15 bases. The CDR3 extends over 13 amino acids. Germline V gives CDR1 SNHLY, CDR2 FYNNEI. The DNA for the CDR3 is TGTGCCAGCAGTGAAAGTTGGACTAGCGGGAGGGTCTTC. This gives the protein CASSESWTSGRVF.

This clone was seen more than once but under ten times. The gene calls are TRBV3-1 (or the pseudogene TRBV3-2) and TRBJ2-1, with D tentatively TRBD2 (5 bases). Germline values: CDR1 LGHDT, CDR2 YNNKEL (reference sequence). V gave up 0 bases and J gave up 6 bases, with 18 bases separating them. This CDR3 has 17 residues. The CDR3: CASSQDRGRKRLNEQFF. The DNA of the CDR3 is TGTGCCAGCAGCCAAGATCGGGGTAGGAAGAGGCTCAATGAGCAGTTCTTC.

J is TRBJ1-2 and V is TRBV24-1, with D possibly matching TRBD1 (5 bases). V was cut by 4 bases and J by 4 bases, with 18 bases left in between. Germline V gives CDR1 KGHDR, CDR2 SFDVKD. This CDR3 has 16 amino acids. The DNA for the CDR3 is TGTGCCACCAGTGACCCCACCCGTGGGGCCTCCTATGGCTACACCTTC. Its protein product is CATSDPTRGASYGYTF.

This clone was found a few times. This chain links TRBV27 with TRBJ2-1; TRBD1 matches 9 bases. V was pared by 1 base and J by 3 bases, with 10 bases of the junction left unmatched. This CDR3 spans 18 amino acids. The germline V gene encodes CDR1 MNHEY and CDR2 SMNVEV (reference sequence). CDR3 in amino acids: CASSLLRWDRANYNEQFF. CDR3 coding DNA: TGTGCCAGCAGTTTATTGCGGTGGGACAGGGCGAACTACAATGAGCAGTTCTTC.

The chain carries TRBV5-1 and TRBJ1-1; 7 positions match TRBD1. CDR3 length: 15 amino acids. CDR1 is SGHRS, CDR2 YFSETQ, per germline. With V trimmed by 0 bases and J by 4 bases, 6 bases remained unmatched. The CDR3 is CASSLVSGGGTEAFF. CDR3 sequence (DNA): TGCGCCAGCAGCTTGGTCTCAGGGGGTGGCACTGAAGCTTTCTTT.

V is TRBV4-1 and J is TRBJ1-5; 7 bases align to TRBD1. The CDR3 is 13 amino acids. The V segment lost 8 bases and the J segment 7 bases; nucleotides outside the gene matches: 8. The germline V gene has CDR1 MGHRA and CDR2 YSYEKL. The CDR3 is CASAQGGAQPQHF. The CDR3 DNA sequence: TGCGCCAGCGCGCAGGGGGGCGCCCAGCCCCAGCATTTT.

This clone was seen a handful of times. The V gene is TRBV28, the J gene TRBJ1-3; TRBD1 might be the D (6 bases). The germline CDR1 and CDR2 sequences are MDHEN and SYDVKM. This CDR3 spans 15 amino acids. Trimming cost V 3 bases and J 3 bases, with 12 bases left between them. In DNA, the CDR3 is TGTGCCAGCAGTTTGGCCAGGGGCCTTGGAAACACCATATATTTT. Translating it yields CASSLARGLGNTIYF.

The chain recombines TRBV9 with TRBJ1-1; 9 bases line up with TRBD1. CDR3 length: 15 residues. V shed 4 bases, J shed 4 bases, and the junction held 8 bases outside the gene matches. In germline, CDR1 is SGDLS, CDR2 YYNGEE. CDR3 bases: TGTGCCAGCAGCAGATTACAGGGGGCAAGCACTGAAGCTTTCTTT. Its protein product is CASSRLQGASTEAFF.

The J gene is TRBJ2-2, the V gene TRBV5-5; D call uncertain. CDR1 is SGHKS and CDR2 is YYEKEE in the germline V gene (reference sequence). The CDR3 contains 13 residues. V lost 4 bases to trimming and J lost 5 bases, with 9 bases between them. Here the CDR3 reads CASSQTTTGELFF. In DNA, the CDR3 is TGTGCCAGCAGCCAAACTACTACCGGGGAGCTGTTTTTT.

The CDR3 nucleotides read TGTGCCAGCAGCGACCCACAGGTCTCCGAGCAGTACTTC. It translates to CASSDPQVSEQYF. The chain has TRBV11-1 and TRBJ2-7; D perhaps matches TRBD1 (5 bases). Trimming removed 5 bases at V and 6 bases at J, with 14 bases between. The CDR3 spans 13 residues. The germline CDR1 and CDR2 sequences are SGHAT and FQDESV (reference sequence). Drawing the rest from reference TRBV11-1 and TRBJ2-7, the complete variable domain is EAEVAQSPRYKITEKSQAVAFWCDPISGHATLYWYRQILGQGPELLVQFQDESVVDDSQLPKDRFSAERLKGVDSTLKIQPAELGDSAMYLCASSDPQVSEQYFGPGTRLTVT.

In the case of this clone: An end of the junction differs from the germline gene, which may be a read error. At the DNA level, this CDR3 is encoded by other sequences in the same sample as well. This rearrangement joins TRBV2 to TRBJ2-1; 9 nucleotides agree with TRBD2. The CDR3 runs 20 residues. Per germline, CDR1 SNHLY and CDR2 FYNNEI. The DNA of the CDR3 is TGTGCCAGCAGTGACCTCCTGCAGGGGTCCGGGACTAGCTCCTACAATGAGCAATTCTTC. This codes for CASSDLLQGSGTSSYNEQFF.

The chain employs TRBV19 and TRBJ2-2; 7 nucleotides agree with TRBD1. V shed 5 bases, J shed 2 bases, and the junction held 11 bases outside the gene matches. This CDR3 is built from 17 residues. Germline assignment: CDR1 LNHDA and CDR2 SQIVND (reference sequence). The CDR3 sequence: CASSPPTGTVNTGELFF. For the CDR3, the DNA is TGTGCCAGTAGTCCGCCAACCGGGACAGTCAACACCGGGGAGCTGTTTTTT.

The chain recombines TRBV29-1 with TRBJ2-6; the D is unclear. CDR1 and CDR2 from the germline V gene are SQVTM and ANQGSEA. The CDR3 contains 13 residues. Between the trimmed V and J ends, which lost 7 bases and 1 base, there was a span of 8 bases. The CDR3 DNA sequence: TGCAGCGGCTCCACATCTGGGGCCAACGTCCTGACTTTC. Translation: CSGSTSGANVLTF.

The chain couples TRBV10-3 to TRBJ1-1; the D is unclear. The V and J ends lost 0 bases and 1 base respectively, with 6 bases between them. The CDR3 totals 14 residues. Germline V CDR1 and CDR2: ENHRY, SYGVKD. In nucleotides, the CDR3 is TGTGCCATCAGTGAGTCGTCAGAGAACACTGAAGCTTTCTTT. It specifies CAISESSENTEAFF.

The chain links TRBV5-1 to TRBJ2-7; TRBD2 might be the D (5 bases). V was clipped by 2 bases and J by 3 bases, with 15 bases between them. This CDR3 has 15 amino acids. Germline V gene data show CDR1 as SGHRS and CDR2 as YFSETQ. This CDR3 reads CASSLQLGVYYEQYF. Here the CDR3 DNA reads TGCGCCAGCAGCTTACAGCTGGGAGTTTACTACGAGCAGTACTTC. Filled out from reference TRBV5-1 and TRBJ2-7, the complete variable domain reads KAGVTQTPRYLIKTRGQQVTLSCSPISGHRSVSWYQQTPGQGLQFLFEYFSETQRNKGNFPGRFSGRQFSNSRSEMNVSTLELGDSALYLCASSLQLGVYYEQYFGPGTRLTVT.

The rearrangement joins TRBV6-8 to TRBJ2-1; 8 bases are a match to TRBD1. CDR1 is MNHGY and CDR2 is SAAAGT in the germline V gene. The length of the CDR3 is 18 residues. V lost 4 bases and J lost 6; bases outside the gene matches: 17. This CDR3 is CASSFHPDRERLGNEQFF. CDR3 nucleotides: TGTGCCAGCAGTTTCCACCCGGACAGGGAACGGTTAGGCAATGAGCAGTTCTTC.